Each of the 15 T cell receptor beta chains below was sequenced from the same sample in a study of blood T cell repertoires in COVID-19. The repertoire was sequenced with immunoSEQ multiplex PCR; TCRdb's copy has only in-frame clones and lacks some. Among approximately 320,000 clones listed, 65% to 90% were seen once. Sequenced material: peripheral blood. Receptors were obtained from a human donor in a cohort sampled during active COVID-19.

The rearrangement uses TRBV7-2 and TRBJ2-2; D is possibly TRBD2 (5 bases). CDR1 and CDR2 from the germline V gene are SGHTA and FQGNSA. The CDR3 sequence is 15 residues long. V was pared by 5 bases and J by 2 bases, with 12 bases between. The CDR3 DNA follows: TGTGCCAGCAGCGTAAGGACTCCCAACACCGGGGAGCTGTTTTTT. This translates into CASSVRTPNTGELFF.

The gene calls are TRBV7-9 and TRBJ1-6, with D perhaps TRBD1 (5 bases). The germline gives CDR1 SEHNR, CDR2 FQNEAQ (reference sequence). This CDR3 has 13 residues. V was cut by 4 bases and J by 8 bases, with 9 bases left in between. The CDR3 DNA reads TGTGCCAGCAGCTCAAGGGGTGATTCACCCCTCCACTTT. Translated, it gives CASSSRGDSPLHF.

The chain is built from TRBV10-3 and TRBJ1-2; a possible D gene is TRBD1 (5 bases). Trimming stripped 4 bases from V and 2 bases from J, with 8 bases between. Germline values: CDR1 ENHRY, CDR2 SYGVKD. The CDR3 totals 13 residues. The CDR3 nucleotides are TGTGCCATCAGTGGGGGGGTCAACTATGGCTACACCTTC. It is translated as CAISGGVNYGYTF.

The gene calls are TRBV18 and TRBJ1-2; 8 bases are a match to TRBD1. Trimming took 0 bases from V and 7 from J; bases not matched to a gene: 4. The V gene's germline CDR1 is KGHSH and CDR2 LQKENI. The CDR3 length is 14 residues. In DNA form, the CDR3 reads TGTGCCAGCTCACCACCGGGGCAGGGGGCTGGCTACACCTTC. Translated, it gives CASSPPGQGAGYTF.

The chain carries TRBV29-1 and TRBJ1-1; 7 bases map to TRBD1. Per germline, CDR1 SQVTM and CDR2 ANQGSEA. The CDR3 is 15 residues long. Losses at the gene ends were 6 bases for V and 0 bases for J; bases not matched to a gene: 10. The CDR3 sequence: CSVLGQLTMNTEAFF. The CDR3 nucleotides read TGCAGCGTCTTGGGACAGCTTACTATGAACACTGAAGCTTTCTTT.

This sequence joins TRBV18 and TRBJ2-7; D is undetermined. V dropped 2 bases and J dropped 3 bases, with 5 bases sitting between them. The CDR3 runs 12 residues. CDR1 and CDR2 from the germline V gene are KGHSH and LQKENI. The CDR3 sequence is CASSPNYYEQYF. Written as DNA, the CDR3 is TGTGCCAGCTCACCAAACTACTACGAGCAGTACTTC.

The rearrangement uses TRBV18 and TRBJ1-4; D is unclear. CDR1 and CDR2 from the germline V gene are KGHSH and LQKENI. Trimming pared 3 bases from V and 7 bases from J, leaving 15 bases between. The CDR3 is 15 residues long. CDR3 sequence reads: CASSPVGPEGEKLFF. DNA of the CDR3: TGTGCCAGCTCACCCGTCGGCCCGGAGGGTGAAAAACTGTTTTTT. Supplemented by reference TRBV18 and TRBJ1-4, the full variable domain reads NAGVMQNPRHLVRRRGQEARLRCSPMKGHSHVYWYRQLPEEGLKFMVYLQKENIIDESGMPKERFSAEFPKEGPSILRIQQVVRGDSAAYFCASSPVGPEGEKLFFGSGTQLSVL.

The chain couples TRBV2 to TRBJ1-6; D gene uncertain. Trimming removed 10 bases from V and 7 bases from J, with 14 bases in between. CDR3 size: 13 residues. Germline V gene lookup returns CDR1 SNHLY and CDR2 FYNNEI. CDR3 region: CATVQQANSPLHF. CDR3 coding DNA: TGTGCCACCGTTCAGCAGGCCAATTCACCCCTCCACTTT.

This chain connects TRBV3-1 (or the pseudogene TRBV3-2) to TRBJ1-1, with 9 bases aligning to TRBD1. V dropped 5 bases and J dropped 6; count of bases not matched to a gene: 4. CDR1 and CDR2 (germline): LGHDT, YNNKEL (reference sequence). The CDR3 has 13 residues. The CDR3 DNA reads TGTGCCAGCAGCAGACAGGGGGAGGCTGAAGCTTTCTTT. This codes for CASSRQGEAEAFF.

This chain connects TRBV10-3 to TRBJ1-1; TRBD1 matches at 9 bases. The junction had 7 bases not matched to a gene; V was cut back by 10 bases and J by 7 bases. Germline V CDR1 and CDR2: ENHRY, SYGVKD. The CDR3 length is 12 residues. The CDR3 spells CATQQGAGEAFF. For the CDR3, the DNA is TGTGCCACGCAACAGGGGGCCGGTGAAGCTTTCTTT.

The V gene is TRBV27, the J gene TRBJ2-1, with TRBD1 as a possible D gene (6 bases). The CDR3 covers 15 residues. Trimming pared 0 bases from V and 3 bases from J, leaving 9 bases between. CDR1 and CDR2 (germline): MNHEY, SMNVEV (reference sequence). The CDR3 spells CASSLSHRDYNEQFF. The CDR3 nucleotides are TGTGCCAGCAGTTTATCTCACAGGGACTACAATGAGCAGTTCTTC.

The gene calls are TRBV18 and TRBJ2-7, with 7 bases matching TRBD1. This CDR3 comprises 15 residues. CDR1 and CDR2 (germline): KGHSH, LQKENI. Trimming at V came to 3 bases and at J to 3 bases, leaving 8 bases not matched to a gene. CDR3 residues: CASSPNRGQVYEQYF. In DNA form, the CDR3 reads TGTGCCAGCTCACCTAACCGAGGACAGGTCTACGAGCAGTACTTC.

This clone was counted between two and nine times. The rearrangement uses TRBV2 and TRBJ1-5, with 7 positions matching TRBD1. Germline values: CDR1 SNHLY, CDR2 FYNNEI. The CDR3 is made up of 17 amino acids. V dropped 5 bases and J dropped 3; count of bases not matched to a gene: 13. The CDR3 bases are TGTGCCAGCAGTCAAGACAGGGCAGCCGGGAACAATCAGCCCCAGCATTTT. This translates into CASSQDRAAGNNQPQHF.

This clone was counted a single time. The chain uses TRBV19 and TRBJ1-1; no clear D gene. CDR1 LNHDA and CDR2 SQIVND come from the germline V gene (reference sequence). With 4 bases removed from V and 1 base from J, the gap between germline ends came to 7 bases. The CDR3 is 13 amino acids. The CDR3 protein is CASSSIGNTEAFF. CDR3 sequence (DNA): TGTGCCAGTAGTAGCATCGGGAACACTGAAGCTTTCTTT.

This rearrangement joins TRBV2 to TRBJ2-2; 10 bases align to TRBD1. The trim removed 8 bases at V and 3 bases at J, leaving 6 bases unmatched. Per germline, CDR1 SNHLY and CDR2 FYNNEI. The CDR3 has 15 residues. As DNA, the CDR3 is TGTGCCAGCGACAGGGGGCTGGTTCACACCGGGGAGCTGTTTTTT. It translates to CASDRGLVHTGELFF.